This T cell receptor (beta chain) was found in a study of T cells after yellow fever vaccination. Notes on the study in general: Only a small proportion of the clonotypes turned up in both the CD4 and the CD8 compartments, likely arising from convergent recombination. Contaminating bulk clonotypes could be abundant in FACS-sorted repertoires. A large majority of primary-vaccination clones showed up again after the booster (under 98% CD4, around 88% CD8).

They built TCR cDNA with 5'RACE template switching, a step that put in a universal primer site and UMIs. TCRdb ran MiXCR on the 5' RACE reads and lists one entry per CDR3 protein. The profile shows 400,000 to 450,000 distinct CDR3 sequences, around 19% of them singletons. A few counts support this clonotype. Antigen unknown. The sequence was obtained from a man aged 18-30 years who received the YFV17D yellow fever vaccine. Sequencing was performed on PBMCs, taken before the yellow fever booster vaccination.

CDR3 residues: CSASTGTSPQEQFF. CDR3 DNA sequence: TGCAGTGCTTCAACCGGGACTTCCCCCCAGGAGCAGTTCTTC. The chain is built from TRBV20-1 and TRBJ2-1, with D perhaps TRBD2 (6 bases). Germline CDR1 reads DFQATT; CDR2 reads SNEGSKA (reference sequence). Between the trimmed V and J ends, which lost 5 bases and 10 bases, there was a span of 21 bases. This CDR3 spans 14 amino acids.